This passage covers 29 T cell receptor beta chains from one sample sequenced in a study of preoperative IRX-2 immunotherapy in early breast cancer (dated by TCRdb to between 2017 and 2020). The treatment or condition label of this sample denotes: preoperative locoregional IRX-2 cytokine immunotherapy. To prepare the library, the immunoSEQ multiplex PCR assay was applied. TCRdb re-hosts the immuneACCESS table, in-frame sequences only. Its copies lack some clones; in the studies checked, an unresolved V gene accounts for under half of them, and the cause for the rest is not known. This sample has 95,000 to 100,000 clones in its table, and 80% to 90% of those were observed once. 2% to 2.5% of the sample lies in the top ten. Sequencing used tumor tissue, obtained after IRX-2 immunotherapy. These receptors all stem from a human donor with breast cancer.

This clone has more than one count but fewer than ten. V and J are TRBV30 and TRBJ1-1; no reliable D call. Germline V gene data show CDR1 as GTSNPN and CDR2 as SVGIG (reference sequence). CDR3 size: 13 residues. V was cut by 8 bases and J by 1 base, with 14 bases left in between. CDR3 in amino acids: CARTRSPNTEAFF. CDR3 nucleotide sequence: TGTGCCCGCACGCGGTCTCCGAACACTGAAGCTTTCTTT. Based on the CDR3 plus reference TRBV30 and TRBJ1-1, the full variable domain is SQTIHQWPATLVQPVGSPLSLECTVEGTSNPNLYWYRQAAGRGLQLLFYSVGIGQISSEVPQNLSASRPQDRQFILSSKKLLLSDSGFYLCARTRSPNTEAFFGQGTRLTVV.

This sequence joins TRBV29-1 and TRBJ1-4; 9 positions match TRBD1. Germline loops: CDR1 SQVTM, CDR2 ANQGSEA. V was clipped by 6 bases and J by 4 bases; unmatched bases: 15. There are 17 residues in the CDR3. The CDR3 spells CSVATGTTGGVNEKLFF. DNA for the CDR3: TGCAGCGTCGCGACAGGAACGACAGGGGGTGTTAATGAAAAACTGTTTTTT.

The chain couples TRBV6-8 to TRBJ2-3; D perhaps matches TRBD1 (5 bases). This CDR3 comprises 14 residues. Germline CDR1 reads MNHGY; CDR2 reads SAAAGT. V lost 5 bases to trimming and J lost 4 bases, with 13 bases between them. The CDR3 region has the DNA TGTGCCAGCAGTCTAGACACAGGACCAGATACGCAGTATTTT. This gives the protein CASSLDTGPDTQYF.

The chain employs TRBV14 and TRBJ2-7; possible D gene TRBD1, 6 bases. Per the germline V gene, CDR1 is SGHDN and CDR2 is FVKESK. V was trimmed by 3 bases and J by 3 bases, leaving 15 bases between them. CDR3 length: 15 residues. CDR3 sequence reads: CASSQEGDTLYEQYF. The CDR3, as DNA: TGTGCCAGCAGCCAGGAAGGGGACACCCTCTACGAGCAGTACTTC.

The chain has TRBV19 and TRBJ2-2; D might be TRBD1 (6 bases). The germline V gene encodes CDR1 LNHDA and CDR2 SQIVND (reference sequence). There are 16 residues in the CDR3. Trimming removed 7 bases at V and 2 bases at J, with 17 bases between. The CDR3 loop is CASKGYRDINTGELFF. The CDR3 DNA sequence: TGTGCCAGTAAGGGGTACCGGGACATTAACACCGGGGAGCTGTTTTTT.

J is TRBJ2-3 and V is TRBV11-3, with D perhaps given as TRBD1 or TRBD2 (6 bases each). V was pared by 5 bases and J by 6 bases, with 18 bases between. The CDR3 totals 15 residues. In germline, CDR1 is SGHNT, CDR2 YENEEA. As DNA, the CDR3 is TGTGCCAGCAGCGTAGGGGGGCAGGGTGGGGATACGCAGTATTTT. Translation gives CASSVGGQGGDTQYF.

The chain has TRBV19 and TRBJ1-3, with 8 bases fitting TRBD1. With 8 bases clipped from V and 7 bases from J, the junction kept 4 bases outside the gene matches. This CDR3 is 12 amino acids long. The germline gives CDR1 LNHDA, CDR2 SQIVND (reference sequence). The DNA for the CDR3 is TGTGCCAGTGACAGGGGAGGCAACACCATATATTTT. Translated, it gives CASDRGGNTIYF.

The J gene is TRBJ2-7, the V gene TRBV7-4, with D possibly matching TRBD1 (5 bases). This CDR3 contains 13 residues. CDR1 SGHVT and CDR2 SQSDAQ come from the germline V gene. The V end lost 3 bases, the J end lost 3 bases, and 9 bases lay between the germline ends. The CDR3 reads CASSFRQGYEQYF. CDR3 in DNA: TGTGCCAGCAGCTTCAGGCAGGGCTACGAGCAGTACTTC.

The V call is TRBV29-1, the J call TRBJ1-5; D call uncertain. The CDR3 contains 12 residues. The V gene's germline CDR1 is SQVTM and CDR2 ANQGSEA. The V end was cut by 4 bases, the J end by 7 bases, with 11 bases between. The CDR3 protein is CSVGGVGQPQHF. CDR3 nucleotide sequence: TGCAGCGTTGGTGGAGTAGGGCAGCCCCAGCATTTT.

The genes are TRBV5-1 and TRBJ2-1; the match to TRBD2 covers 14 bases. Germline loops: CDR1 SGHRS, CDR2 YFSETQ. The CDR3 extends over 16 amino acids. Trimming cost V 4 bases and J 6 bases; bases outside gene matches: 6. The CDR3 loop reads CASSPMTSGRGNEQFF. For the CDR3, the DNA is TGCGCCAGCAGCCCAATGACTAGCGGGAGGGGCAATGAGCAGTTCTTC. Complete variable domain (other parts from reference TRBV5-1 and TRBJ2-1): KAGVTQTPRYLIKTRGQQVTLSCSPISGHRSVSWYQQTPGQGLQFLFEYFSETQRNKGNFPGRFSGRQFSNSRSEMNVSTLELGDSALYLCASSPMTSGRGNEQFFGPGTRLTVL.

CDR3 DNA: TGCGCCAGCAGCTTGGGGGACGGGGGATCACCCCTCCACTTT. This codes for CASSLGDGGSPLHF. The gene calls are TRBV5-1 and TRBJ1-6, with D perhaps TRBD1 (5 bases). With 0 bases removed from V and 10 bases from J, the gap between germline ends came to 11 bases. Germline V lookup: CDR1 SGHRS, CDR2 YFSETQ. CDR3 size: 14 residues.

The J gene is TRBJ1-5, the V gene TRBV30, with D maybe TRBD1 (5 bases). Trimming stripped 4 bases from V and 4 bases from J, with 11 bases between. CDR3 length equals 13 residues. The germline V gene has CDR1 GTSNPN and CDR2 SVGIG (reference sequence). CDR3 DNA: TGTGCCTGGAACCACGACAGAAATCAGCCCCAGCATTTT. The encoded protein is CAWNHDRNQPQHF.

The chain combines TRBV19 with TRBJ2-3, with D perhaps TRBD1 (5 bases). Germline CDR1 reads LNHDA; CDR2 reads SQIVND (reference sequence). CDR3 length: 15 residues. With 5 bases removed from V and 0 bases from J, the gap between germline ends came to 12 bases. Here the CDR3 reads CASSPRTLSTDTQYF. The CDR3 bases are TGTGCCAGTAGTCCCAGGACACTGAGCACAGATACGCAGTATTTT.

The CDR3, as DNA: TGTGCTAGTGGTAGACTAGCGGGAGTCTTGGAGACCCAGTACTTC. Translated: CASGRLAGVLETQYF. The rearrangement joins TRBV12-5 to TRBJ2-5; TRBD2 aligns across 12 bases. CDR3 length: 15 residues. Trimming at V came to 5 bases and at J to 5 bases, leaving 6 bases not matched to a gene. Germline CDR1 LGHNT, CDR2 FRNRAP.

This clone was detected only once. The chain joins TRBV12-5 to TRBJ2-2; D remains ambiguous. This CDR3 has 11 amino acids. Germline V gives CDR1 LGHNT, CDR2 FRNRAP. In nucleotides, the CDR3 is TGTGCCAGCTTTTGGTCCGGGGAGCTGTTTTTT. Its translation is CASFWSGELFF.

The chain combines TRBV6-8 with TRBJ1-1, with TRBD1 identical over 7 bases. The CDR3 is 15 residues long. J lost 1 base, V lost 4 bases, and 6 bases had no gene match. The germline V gene has CDR1 MNHGY and CDR2 SAAAGT. CDR3 sequence: CASSSGQVANTEAFF. CDR3 coding DNA: TGTGCCAGCAGTTCCGGACAGGTAGCGAACACTGAAGCTTTCTTT.

V and J are TRBV22-1 and TRBJ2-3; no check of the table's D call, TRBD2, against the DNA was made. TRBV22-1 has pseudogene status. This CDR3 is 13 amino acids long. CDR3 loop: CATQFAGADTQYF. The CDR3 nucleotides are TGTGCCACCCAATTTGCGGGGGCAGATACGCAGTATTTT.

This clone was observed a single time. The rearrangement uses TRBV6-8 and TRBJ2-7; D not certain. The CDR3 consists of 14 residues. Germline CDR1 MNHGY, CDR2 SAAAGT. Between the trimmed V and J ends, which lost 7 bases and 1 base, there was a span of 14 bases. CDR3: CASKLGGTSYEQYF. The CDR3 DNA sequence: TGTGCCAGCAAATTAGGCGGAACATCCTACGAGCAGTACTTC.

The chain couples TRBV18 to TRBJ2-7, with D perhaps matching TRBD2 (5 bases). Germline CDR1 KGHSH, CDR2 LQKENI. The CDR3 extends over 13 amino acids. V was clipped by 4 bases and J by 4 bases, with 11 bases between them. The CDR3 DNA is TGTGCCAGCTCACGGGAGACCATTTACGAGCAGTACTTC. Its translation: CASSRETIYEQYF.

The rearrangement uses TRBV6-7 and TRBJ1-4, with D possibly matching TRBD1 (6 bases). TRBV6-7 is an ORF; its function is uncertain. With 5 bases removed from V and 2 bases from J, the gap between germline ends came to 12 bases. The CDR3 consists of 15 residues. CDR3 nucleotides: TGTGCCAGCAGTAGGGCGGGGGGCACTAATGAAAAACTGTTTTTT. This encodes CASSRAGGTNEKLFF.

This rearrangement joins TRBV28 to TRBJ2-1, with D perhaps TRBD2 (6 bases). Trimming removed 2 bases at V and 14 bases at J, with 16 bases between. CDR3 length equals 13 residues. The germline CDR1 and CDR2 sequences are MDHEN and SYDVKM. This chain's CDR3 is CASSLTGGSAEFF. In DNA form, the CDR3 reads TGTGCCAGCAGTTTAACTGGAGGGTCGGCGGAGTTCTTC. Drawing the rest from reference TRBV28 and TRBJ2-1, the complete variable domain is DVKVTQSSRYLVKRTGEKVFLECVQDMDHENMFWYRQDPGLGLRLIYFSYDVKMKEKGDIPEGYSVSREKKERFSLILESASTNQTSMYLCASSLTGGSAEFFGPGTRLTVL.

The chain joins TRBV15 to TRBJ1-1; TRBD1 matches at 8 bases. The V segment lost 8 bases and the J segment 2 bases; nucleotides outside the gene matches: 13. CDR1 and CDR2 (germline): LNHNV, YYDKDF (reference sequence). The CDR3 runs to 16 residues. The CDR3 sequence is CATGQGPQGPNTEAFF. The CDR3 DNA follows: TGTGCCACCGGACAGGGCCCCCAGGGGCCAAACACTGAAGCTTTCTTT. The whole variable domain, remainder taken from reference TRBV15 and TRBJ1-1, is DAMVIQNPRYQVTQFGKPVTLSCSQTLNHNVMYWYQQKSSQAPKLLFHYYDKDFNNEADTPDNFQSRRPNTSFCFLDIRSPGLGDTAMYLCATGQGPQGPNTEAFFGQGTRLTVV.

The chain recombines TRBV11-3 with TRBJ2-2; tentatively, D is TRBD1 (5 bases). Per the germline V gene, CDR1 is SGHNT and CDR2 is YENEEA. The CDR3 spans 14 residues. Trimming took 2 bases from V and 1 from J, leaving 5 bases between them. CDR3 coding DNA: TGTGCCAGCAGCTTACAGGGGAACACCGGGGAGCTGTTTTTT. It translates to CASSLQGNTGELFF.

This clone has a single count. The gene calls are TRBV11-3 and TRBJ1-4, with 7 bases identical to TRBD1. Looked up from germline, CDR1 is SGHNT and CDR2 is YENEEA. This CDR3 has 15 amino acids. Trimming cost V 6 bases and J 4 bases; bases outside gene matches: 8. The DNA of the CDR3 is TGTGCCAGCAGTTCCCAGGGACAGTATAATGAAAAACTGTTTTTT. Translated: CASSSQGQYNEKLFF.

This chain links TRBV28 with TRBJ1-5; 7 bases match TRBD1. The trim removed 4 bases at V and 3 bases at J, leaving 6 bases unmatched. Germline CDR1 and CDR2: MDHEN and SYDVKM. This CDR3 has 15 amino acids. CDR3 DNA sequence: TGTGCCAGCAGTTACTCAGGGGGTGCCAATCAGCCCCAGCATTTT. Amino acid sequence: CASSYSGGANQPQHF.

This chain connects TRBV5-1 to TRBJ2-3; TRBD2 matches 9 bases. The CDR3 contains 19 residues. Losses at the gene ends were 1 base for V and 4 bases for J; bases not matched to a gene: 16. CDR1 is SGHRS and CDR2 is YFSETQ in the germline V gene. The CDR3, as DNA: TGCGCCAGCAGCTTGAGTGAGGGCGGTAGCGGGGGAGTCGCAGATACGCAGTATTTT. Translating it yields CASSLSEGGSGGVADTQYF.

The chain recombines TRBV10-3 with TRBJ1-6, with D hard to call. V lost 2 bases and J 6 bases, leaving 2 bases between the germline ends. The CDR3 contains 12 residues. The V gene's germline CDR1 is ENHRY and CDR2 SYGVKD. CDR3 DNA sequence: TGTGCCATCAGTGAGAGTAATTCACCCCTCCACTTT. This encodes CAISESNSPLHF.

The chain has TRBV19 and TRBJ2-7; the D is unclear. The germline V gene encodes CDR1 LNHDA and CDR2 SQIVND (reference sequence). CDR3 size: 15 residues. The V end was cut by 1 base, the J end by 6 bases, with 16 bases between. The CDR3: CASSIGEGGLGEQYF. The CDR3 DNA reads as TGTGCCAGTAGTATAGGGGAAGGCGGATTAGGCGAGCAGTACTTC.

The V and J genes are TRBV5-1 and TRBJ2-7, with D perhaps matching TRBD2 (5 bases). The germline gives CDR1 SGHRS, CDR2 YFSETQ. CDR3 length equals 14 residues. V was trimmed by 0 bases and J by 6 bases, leaving 13 bases between them. The CDR3 bases are TGCGCCAGCAGCTTGGGGCAGGAGGAAAGCGAGCAGTACTTC. This codes for CASSLGQEESEQYF.